These 19 T cell receptor beta chains came from one sample sequenced in a study of CDR3 diversity in severe acne. TCRdb ran MiXCR on the PCR reads and lists one entry per CDR3 protein. The data show 79,000 or so distinct CDR3 sequences, about 53% seen once. Sequenced material: blood. The receptors come from a male donor with severe acne vulgaris.

This clonotype was observed at least ten times. V is TRBV7-9 and J is TRBJ2-7, with a possible D match to TRBD1 (6 bases). The CDR3 has 13 amino acids. The germline CDR1 and CDR2 sequences are SEHNR and FQNEAQ (reference sequence). Trimming cost V 8 bases and J 6 bases, with 17 bases left between them. CDR3 residues: CASGRSGAGEQYF. As DNA, the CDR3 is TGTGCCAGCGGAAGGTCAGGGGCGGGCGAGCAGTACTTC.

This clonotype was counted ten times or more. The chain is built from TRBV27 and TRBJ2-1; D may be TRBD2 (5 bases). CDR1 is MNHEY and CDR2 is SMNVEV in the germline V gene (reference sequence). Trimming left V 5 bases short and J 0 bases short, with 5 bases between. This CDR3 contains 13 residues. CDR3 DNA sequence: TGTGCCAGCAGTGGGAGCTCCTACAATGAGCAGTTCTTC. Translated: CASSGSSYNEQFF.

This clonotype was observed many times. The rearrangement links TRBV6-4 to TRBJ2-3, with TRBD2 matching over 13 bases. Trimming removed 6 bases from V and 1 base from J; junction bases left unmatched: 1. There are 15 residues in the CDR3. Per germline, CDR1 MRHNA and CDR2 SNTAGT. Here the CDR3 DNA reads TGTGCCAGCAGCGGGACTAGCGGGGGCACAGATACGCAGTATTTT. Its protein product is CASSGTSGGTDTQYF.

V usage is TRBV2 and J usage is TRBJ2-7; 8 nucleotides match TRBD1. The ends lost 8 bases at V and 4 bases at J; junction bases unmatched: 13. Germline V gene lookup returns CDR1 SNHLY and CDR2 FYNNEI. This CDR3 is 15 amino acids long. The CDR3, as DNA: TGTGCCAGCGACGGGGTAGGGACAGGACTTTACGAGCAGTACTTC. Translation gives CASDGVGTGLYEQYF.

In its sample, this clonotype was seen many times. This chain joins TRBV15 and TRBJ2-5; the match to TRBD1 covers 10 bases. There are 15 residues in the CDR3. V shed 5 bases and J 1 base; nucleotides not matched to a gene: 4. Germline lookup yields CDR1 LNHNV and CDR2 YYDKDF (reference sequence). In nucleotides, the CDR3 is TGTGCCACCAGCTTGGACAGGGGGTTCCAAGAGACCCAGTACTTC. Translated: CATSLDRGFQETQYF. Drawing the rest from reference TRBV15 and TRBJ2-5, the complete variable domain is DAMVIQNPRYQVTQFGKPVTLSCSQTLNHNVMYWYQQKSSQAPKLLFHYYDKDFNNEADTPDNFQSRRPNTSFCFLDIRSPGLGDTAMYLCATSLDRGFQETQYFGPGTRLLVL.

The rearrangement joins TRBV24-1 to TRBJ1-5; D might be TRBD1 (6 bases). The CDR3 has 13 residues. Trimming cost V 6 bases and J 2 bases, with 7 bases left between them. From germline, CDR1 is KGHDR and CDR2 SFDVKD. CDR3 residues: CATSRTGNQPQHF. CDR3 DNA sequence: TGTGCCACCAGTAGGACAGGCAATCAGCCCCAGCATTTT.

This clonotype came up many times. The chain couples TRBV12-3 or TRBV12-4 to TRBJ1-1; D unclear. The CDR3 loop spans 13 amino acids. Trimming took off 6 bases at V and 10 bases at J, with 18 bases between the two ends. As DNA, the CDR3 is TGTGCCAGCAGCACGCCCCCGGGGAAAAGAGCTTTCTTT. This gives the protein CASSTPPGKRAFF.

The rearrangement links TRBV6-5 to TRBJ2-2; D ambiguous. From germline, CDR1 is MNHEY and CDR2 SVGAGI. V dropped 6 bases and J dropped 6 bases, with 20 bases sitting between them. The CDR3 sequence is 16 residues long. The CDR3 is CASSLWTAANSGELFF. The CDR3 DNA reads as TGTGCCAGCAGCCTTTGGACGGCGGCGAATTCCGGGGAGCTGTTTTTT.

The rearrangement links TRBV6-2 or TRBV6-3 to TRBJ2-7, with TRBD2 identical over 8 bases. V lost 8 bases, J lost 3 bases, and 6 bases stayed unmatched. CDR1 is MNHEY and CDR2 is SVGEGT in the germline V gene. The CDR3 runs to 13 residues. In DNA form, the CDR3 reads TGTGCCAGCGAGGGACTAGAAGACTACGAGCAGTACTTC. This translates into CASEGLEDYEQYF.

This sequence joins TRBV25-1 and TRBJ1-1; D gene ambiguous. V shed 7 bases and J shed 3 bases, with 6 bases lying between them. The germline CDR1 and CDR2 sequences are MGHDK and SYGVNS. The CDR3 is made up of 11 amino acids. The CDR3 sequence is CASMLDTEAFF. The CDR3 DNA reads as TGTGCCAGCATGCTAGACACTGAAGCTTTCTTT.

Of note for this clonotype: At one end the junction does not follow the germline gene, possibly because of a read error. The V gene is TRBV11-2, the J gene TRBJ2-1; weak D call: TRBD1 (6 bases). This CDR3 spans 14 amino acids. Looked up from germline, CDR1 is SGHAT and CDR2 is FQNNGV. The CDR3 protein is CTSSLVYRDHEQFF. Here the CDR3 DNA reads TGTACCAGCAGCTTAGTCTACAGGGACCATGAGCAGTTCTTC.

The chain carries TRBV10-2 and TRBJ2-2; 12 bases map to TRBD2. This CDR3 is 14 amino acids long. Germline CDR1 and CDR2: WSHSY and SAAADI. V was pared by 6 bases and J by 6 bases, with 2 bases of the junction left unmatched. CDR3 bases: TGCGCCAGCAGACTAGCGGGAGGATCCGGGGAGCTGTTTTTT. Residues: CASRLAGGSGELFF.

The chain uses TRBV7-9 and TRBJ2-2; D remains ambiguous. CDR3 length equals 14 residues. V was shortened by 4 bases and J by 6 bases, with 12 bases between the two germline ends. Germline V gene sequence: CDR1 SEHNR, CDR2 FQNEAQ (reference sequence). The CDR3 protein is CASSSPSDAGELFF. CDR3 DNA sequence: TGTGCCAGCAGCTCCCCAAGTGACGCCGGGGAGCTGTTTTTT.

The rearrangement joins TRBV20-1 to TRBJ2-7, with D unresolved. Trimming removed 5 bases at V and 0 bases at J, with 11 bases between. CDR3 size: 13 residues. The germline V gene encodes CDR1 DFQATT and CDR2 SNEGSKA (reference sequence). The CDR3 sequence: CSALGISSYEQYF. The CDR3, as DNA: TGCAGTGCTCTTGGGATTAGCTCCTACGAGCAGTACTTC.

V and J are TRBV20-1 and TRBJ2-7; 12 bases are shared with TRBD2. This CDR3 comprises 14 residues. V was clipped by 4 bases and J by 3 bases; unmatched bases: 4. Germline loops: CDR1 DFQATT, CDR2 SNEGSKA (reference sequence). The CDR3 region is CSATTSGSFYEQYF. In DNA, the CDR3 is TGCAGTGCTACGACTAGCGGGAGTTTCTACGAGCAGTACTTC.

This clonotype was seen many times. The chain combines TRBV10-1 with TRBJ2-2; no definite D call. From germline, CDR1 is WNHNN and CDR2 SYGVQD (reference sequence). With 4 bases removed from V and 4 bases from J, the gap between germline ends came to 13 bases. CDR3 length: 15 amino acids. CDR3 coding DNA: TGCGCCAGCAGTGGGATTGCAGACGGCACCGGGGAGCTGTTTTTT. Protein sequence: CASSGIADGTGELFF.

Within the sample, this clonotype is medium-sized (0.01 to 0.1%). The chain recombines TRBV2 with TRBJ1-4; D is unclear. Trimming stripped 2 bases from V and 8 bases from J, with 3 bases between. The CDR3 extends over 11 amino acids. Germline lookup yields CDR1 SNHLY and CDR2 FYNNEI. The CDR3 DNA reads as TGTGCCAGCAGTGAACGCGAAAAACTGTTTTTT. Amino acid sequence: CASSEREKLFF.

V usage is TRBV7-2 and J usage is TRBJ2-5; 7 bases are shared with TRBD1. This CDR3 is built from 13 residues. The V gene end was trimmed by 4 bases and the J gene end by 3 bases; junction bases not matched to a gene: 2. Germline V gene lookup returns CDR1 SGHTA and CDR2 FQGNSA. DNA for the CDR3: TGTGCCAGCAGCTCCACAGGGGAAGAGACCCAGTACTTC. As protein: CASSSTGEETQYF.

This clonotype has more than one count but fewer than ten. V usage is TRBV25-1 and J usage is TRBJ2-3, with 9 positions matching TRBD2. V lost 10 bases to trimming and J lost 4 bases; unmatched junction nucleotides: 6. The germline CDR1 and CDR2 sequences are MGHDK and SYGVNS. This CDR3 has 13 residues. The CDR3 DNA is TGTGCCACCTGGGCGGGAGGGGCAGATACGCAGTATTTT. Encoded protein: CATWAGGADTQYF.